The source of this T cell receptor (beta chain) is a study of T cell changes during pregnancy in multiple sclerosis (dated by TCRdb to about 2019). Study-wide context: The study looked at changes in the T cell repertoire across pregnancy in women with multiple sclerosis.

The library was made by the immunoSEQ multiplex PCR assay. The table was pulled from immuneACCESS by TCRdb, which kept in-frame rearrangements only. Such tables lose some clones; where checked, under half of the loss comes from unresolved V genes, and the rest has no known cause. Recorded for this sample are 60,000 to 70,000 clones; about nine tenths of them occurred a single time. Over 2% of the sample belongs to the ten largest clones. Comments on this clone: The antigen it recognizes is unknown. The record has no base qualities; no much larger clone is one base away.

V is pruned by 1 base and J by 5 bases, leaving 13 bases of the junction without a gene match. The CDR3 goes from the cysteine to the phenylalanine over 20 residues. Only CDR3 DNA is held: 60 bases, read in frame from base 1. The germline V gene provides CDR1 MGHRA and CDR2 YSYEKL. The sequences come from peripheral blood, collected in the third trimester of pregnancy. The V and J genes are TRBV4-1 and TRBJ2-5; 16 middle bases align to TRBD2. This TCR was sampled from a female donor in good health, enrolled as a control in a pregnancy study. The sequence in DNA is TGCGCCAGCAGCCAAGTGGGACTAGCGGGAGGGCCGCTTCCAGGGGAGACCCAGTACTTC. Translated, it reads CASSQVGLAGGPLPGETQYF.